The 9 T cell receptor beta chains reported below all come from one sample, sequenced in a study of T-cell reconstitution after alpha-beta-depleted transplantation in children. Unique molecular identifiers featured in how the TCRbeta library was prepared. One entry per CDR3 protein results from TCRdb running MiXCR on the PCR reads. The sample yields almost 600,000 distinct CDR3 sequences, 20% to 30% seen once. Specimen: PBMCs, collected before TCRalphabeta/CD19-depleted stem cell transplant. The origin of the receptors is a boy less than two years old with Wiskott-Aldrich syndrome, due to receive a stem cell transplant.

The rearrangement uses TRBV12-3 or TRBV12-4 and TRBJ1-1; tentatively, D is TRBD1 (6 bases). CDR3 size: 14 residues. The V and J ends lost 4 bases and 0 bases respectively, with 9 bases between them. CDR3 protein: CASSWYRVNTEAFF. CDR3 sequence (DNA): TGTGCCAGCAGTTGGTACAGGGTGAACACTGAAGCTTTCTTT.

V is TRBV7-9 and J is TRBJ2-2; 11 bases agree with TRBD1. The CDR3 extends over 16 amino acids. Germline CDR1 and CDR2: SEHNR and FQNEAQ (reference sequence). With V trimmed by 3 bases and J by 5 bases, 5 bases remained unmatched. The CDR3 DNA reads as TGTGCCAGCAGCTTTCCGGGACAGGGGGGAACCGGGGAGCTGTTTTTT. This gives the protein CASSFPGQGGTGELFF.

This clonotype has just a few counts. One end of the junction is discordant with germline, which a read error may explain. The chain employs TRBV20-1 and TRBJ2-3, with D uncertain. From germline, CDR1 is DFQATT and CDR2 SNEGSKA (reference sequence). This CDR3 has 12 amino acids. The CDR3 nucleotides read TGCAGTGCTAGAGATCCATTTCGAGTCGCATTTTTT. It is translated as CSARDPFRVAFF.

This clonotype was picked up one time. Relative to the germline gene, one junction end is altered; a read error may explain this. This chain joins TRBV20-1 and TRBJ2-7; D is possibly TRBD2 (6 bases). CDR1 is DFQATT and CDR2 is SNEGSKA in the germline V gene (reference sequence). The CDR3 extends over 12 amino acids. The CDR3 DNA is TGCAGCGCTAAGGGAGGTGGCCACGAGCAGTACTTC. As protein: CSAKGGGHEQYF.

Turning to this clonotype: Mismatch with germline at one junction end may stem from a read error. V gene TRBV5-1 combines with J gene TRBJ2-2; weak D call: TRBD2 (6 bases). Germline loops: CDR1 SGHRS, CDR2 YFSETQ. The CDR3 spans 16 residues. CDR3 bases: TGCGCCGGCAGCTTGATCGGGTCCGGGAGCACCGGGGAGCTGTTTTTT. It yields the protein CAGSLIGSGSTGELFF. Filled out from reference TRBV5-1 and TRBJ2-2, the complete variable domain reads KAGVTQTPRYLIKTRGQQVTLSCSPISGHRSVSWYQQTPGQGLQFLFEYFSETQRNKGNFPGRFSGRQFSNSRSEMNVSTLELGDSALYLCAGSLIGSGSTGELFFGEGSRLTVL.

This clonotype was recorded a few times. The CDR3 DNA reads TGCAGCGCTACCGCGACAGGGACGCCACGGGGGGAATCACCCCTCCACTTT. It translates to CSATATGTPRGESPLHF. The chain uses TRBV29-1 and TRBJ1-6, with TRBD1 matching over 7 bases. Germline V CDR1 and CDR2: SQVTM, ANQGSEA. J lost 10 bases, V lost 7 bases, and 22 bases had no gene match. The CDR3 is 17 amino acids.

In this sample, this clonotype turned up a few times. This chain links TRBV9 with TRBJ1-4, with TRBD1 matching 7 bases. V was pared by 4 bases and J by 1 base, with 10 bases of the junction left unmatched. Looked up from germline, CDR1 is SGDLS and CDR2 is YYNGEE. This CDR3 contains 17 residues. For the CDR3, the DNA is TGTGCCAGCAGCCCCCAACAGGGGCGGCTAACTAATGAAAAACTGTTTTTT. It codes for CASSPQQGRLTNEKLFF.

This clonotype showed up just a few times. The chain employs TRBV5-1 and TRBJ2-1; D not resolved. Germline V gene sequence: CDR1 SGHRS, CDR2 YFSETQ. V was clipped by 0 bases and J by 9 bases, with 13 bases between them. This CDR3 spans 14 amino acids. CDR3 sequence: CASSLGPAASEQFF. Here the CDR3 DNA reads TGCGCCAGCAGCTTGGGACCCGCAGCGAGTGAGCAGTTCTTC.

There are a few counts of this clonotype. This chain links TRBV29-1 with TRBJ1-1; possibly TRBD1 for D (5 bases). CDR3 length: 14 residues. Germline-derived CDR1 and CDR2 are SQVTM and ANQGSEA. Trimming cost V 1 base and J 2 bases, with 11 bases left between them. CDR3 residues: CSVEGLGLNTEAFF. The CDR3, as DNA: TGCAGCGTTGAAGGGCTGGGGCTTAACACTGAAGCTTTCTTT.